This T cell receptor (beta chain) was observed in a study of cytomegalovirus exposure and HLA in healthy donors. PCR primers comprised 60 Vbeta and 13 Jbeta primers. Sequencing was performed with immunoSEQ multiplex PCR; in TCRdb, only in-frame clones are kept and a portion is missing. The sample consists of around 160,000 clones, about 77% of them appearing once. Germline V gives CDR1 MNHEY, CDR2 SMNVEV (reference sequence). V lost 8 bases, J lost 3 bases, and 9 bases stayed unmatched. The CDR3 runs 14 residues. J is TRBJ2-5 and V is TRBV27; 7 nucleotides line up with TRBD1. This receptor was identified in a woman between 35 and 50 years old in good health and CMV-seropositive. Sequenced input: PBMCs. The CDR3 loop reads CASCTRQGEETQYF. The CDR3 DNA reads TGTGCCAGCTGTACTAGACAGGGCGAAGAGACCCAGTACTTC.